The next 8 T cell receptor beta chains were all read from a single sample in a study of blood T cells in healthy people across ages. Then a second PCR, running about 6 to 12 cycles, was carried out with a sample-barcoded 5' primer and a J-beta primer mix. TCRdb re-called the 5' RACE reads with MiXCR, one entry per CDR3 protein. Among roughly 680,000 distinct CDR3 sequences listed, roughly half were seen once. Sequenced: blood. The receptors shown here come from a woman at least 80 years old in good health.

DNA for the CDR3: TGTGCCAGCAGTTCCGAGGACAGGGGATGGTATGGCTACACCTTC. Its translation: CASSSEDRGWYGYTF. This chain connects TRBV6-5 to TRBJ1-2; 9 bases are shared with TRBD1. Trimming at V came to 4 bases and at J to 5 bases, leaving 8 bases not matched to a gene. Germline CDR1 and CDR2: MNHEY and SVGAGI. The CDR3 consists of 15 residues.

The chain has TRBV20-1 and TRBJ2-6; D unclear. Germline V gene data show CDR1 as DFQATT and CDR2 as SNEGSKA (reference sequence). CDR3 length: 14 amino acids. V dropped 0 bases and J dropped 4 bases, with 7 bases sitting between them. DNA of the CDR3: TGCAGTGCTAGAGATGCTTCCGGGGCCAACGTCCTGACTTTC. Encoded protein: CSARDASGANVLTF.

The V gene is TRBV6-2 or TRBV6-3, the J gene TRBJ1-5; no definite D call. The germline V gene has CDR1 MNHEY and CDR2 SVGEGT. CDR3 length: 15 residues. Trimming took 6 bases from V and 6 from J, leaving 18 bases between them. The CDR3: CASRSGRARSQPQHF. The CDR3 DNA sequence: TGTGCCAGCAGATCCGGTAGGGCTAGAAGTCAGCCCCAGCATTTT.

This clonotype occurred many times. DNA of the CDR3: TGTGCCAGCAGTACCGGGGCCTACGAGCAGTACTTC. As protein: CASSTGAYEQYF. The chain links TRBV27 to TRBJ2-7; D possibly corresponds to TRBD2 (5 bases). Germline assignment: CDR1 MNHEY and CDR2 SMNVEV (reference sequence). The V end lost 5 bases, the J end lost 2 bases, and 7 bases lay between the germline ends. The CDR3 is made up of 12 amino acids.

The V call is TRBV3-1, the J call TRBJ2-1; D is possibly TRBD2 (6 bases). Germline V CDR1 and CDR2: LGHDT, YNNKEL (reference sequence). The CDR3 covers 17 residues. Trimming left V 0 bases short and J 7 bases short, with 19 bases between. The CDR3 region has the DNA TGTGCCAGCAGCCAAGATCGTCAGGGAGGCCTATCTAATGAGCAGTTCTTC. This translates into CASSQDRQGGLSNEQFF.

This clonotype occurred a few times. The V gene is TRBV6-6, the J gene TRBJ2-3; D possibly uses TRBD1 or TRBD2 (7 bases each). The CDR3 is 14 amino acids. CDR1 MNHNY and CDR2 SVGAGI come from the germline V gene (reference sequence). V was pared by 11 bases and J by 0 bases, with 15 bases between. The CDR3 loop is CASQGGGSTDTQYF. The CDR3 nucleotides read TGTGCCTCTCAGGGGGGGGGAAGCACAGATACGCAGTATTTT.

The gene calls are TRBV9 and TRBJ2-1, with no clear D. The better agreement between TRBJ2-7 and the DNA end casts doubt on the J call. CDR3 size: 15 residues. From germline, CDR1 is SGDLS and CDR2 YYNGEE. This CDR3 reads CASSVDGPAYNEQYF. The DNA of the CDR3 is TGTGCCAGCAGCGTAGATGGACCTGCATACAATGAGCAGTACTTC.

The chain recombines TRBV7-2 with TRBJ2-1; D is undetermined. CDR3 length: 12 residues. Germline assignment: CDR1 SGHTA and CDR2 FQGNSA. Trimming took 3 bases from V and 6 from J, leaving 6 bases between them. This CDR3 reads CASSFEVNEQFF. The DNA of the CDR3 is TGTGCCAGCAGCTTTGAAGTCAATGAGCAGTTCTTC. The whole variable domain, remainder taken from reference TRBV7-2 and TRBJ2-1, is GAGVSQSPSNKVTEKGKDVELRCDPISGHTALYWYRQSLGQGLEFLIYFQGNSAPDKSGLPSDRFSAERTGGSVSTLTIQRTQQEDSAVYLCASSFEVNEQFFGPGTRLTVL.